The 16 T cell receptor beta chains below were found in one sample sequenced in a study of beta chain features in type 1 diabetes. The isolated RNA, all of it, was reverse transcribed, so expressed TCRB transcripts were what got sequenced. The method was immunoSEQ multiplex PCR; TCRdb's version includes in-frame clones alone and lacks a portion of them. The sample has hundreds of thousands of clones, around 15% seen once. For these receptors, no antigen is known. Study observations and caveats: Shorter TCRB CDR3s, moderately but significantly so, marked every one of the four CD4+ subsets in Type 1 diabetes patients.

The sequencing sample was made of naive CD4+ T cells from blood. The origin of the receptors is a man aged 18-30 years with type 1 diabetes.

The chain links TRBV28 to TRBJ2-5, with D possibly called TRBD1 or TRBD2 (6 bases each). CDR3 size: 15 residues. Germline CDR1 MDHEN, CDR2 SYDVKM. Trimming left V 8 bases short and J 2 bases short, with 18 bases between. DNA of the CDR3: TGTGCCAGCGGGGGGCTACAGGGACCACAAGAGACCCAGTACTTC. Its translation: CASGGLQGPQETQYF.

This chain links TRBV4-2 with TRBJ1-4, with 9 bases fitting TRBD1. V shed 0 bases and J 7 bases; nucleotides not matched to a gene: 9. The CDR3 sequence is 17 residues long. Germline CDR1 and CDR2: LGHNA and YNFKEQ. CDR3 nucleotides: TGTGCCAGCAGCCAAGACACCGGGACAGGGTTCGCTGAAAAACTGTTTTTT. The encoded protein is CASSQDTGTGFAEKLFF.

The chain carries TRBV5-1 and TRBJ2-2; D not certain. The CDR3 has 14 amino acids. V was cut by 0 bases and J by 4 bases, with 7 bases left in between. The germline gives CDR1 SGHRS, CDR2 YFSETQ. The CDR3 spells CASSLDLSTGELFF. The DNA for the CDR3 is TGCGCCAGCAGCTTGGATCTTAGCACCGGGGAGCTGTTTTTT.

This clone was observed a few times. The chain recombines TRBV21-1 with TRBJ1-6. TRBV21-1 counts as a pseudogene. The CDR3 covers 16 residues. In DNA, the CDR3 is TGTGCCAGCAGCTACCTTAAGGGGAGTGTGGGTTCACCCCTCCACTTT. This codes for CASSYLKGSVGSPLHF.

The chain links TRBV5-4 to TRBJ2-7; D gene unclear. Deletions cut 4 bases from V and 3 bases from J, with 20 bases between. Germline CDR1 reads SGHNT; CDR2 reads YYREEE (reference sequence). CDR3 length: 16 residues. The CDR3 loop is CASSPKGGVGDYEQYF. DNA of the CDR3: TGTGCCAGCAGCCCCAAAGGTGGCGTAGGCGACTACGAGCAGTACTTC.

This clone has only a few counts. The chain has TRBV6-6 and TRBJ2-1, with D perhaps TRBD2 (6 bases). The CDR3 is 13 amino acids. Germline V lookup: CDR1 MNHNY, CDR2 SVGAGI (reference sequence). With 5 bases removed from V and 3 bases from J, the gap between germline ends came to 8 bases. The CDR3 loop reads CASSPGGYNEQFF. The CDR3 bases are TGTGCCAGCAGTCCCGGGGGCTACAATGAGCAGTTCTTC.

This clone has only a few counts. The chain recombines TRBV6-5 with TRBJ1-6; D is uncertain. The V gene lost 7 bases and the J gene lost 5 bases, with 12 bases spanning the gap. The CDR3 length is 14 residues. The germline CDR1 and CDR2 sequences are MNHEY and SVGAGI. The CDR3 nucleotides are TGTGCCAGCACCTCGGCCCGTCATAATTCACCCCTCCACTTT. This codes for CASTSARHNSPLHF.

The V and J genes are TRBV6-5 and TRBJ2-3; 8 nucleotides match TRBD1. After removal of 0 bases from V and 6 bases from J, the junction contained 8 bases not matched to a gene. Germline loops: CDR1 MNHEY, CDR2 SVGAGI. This CDR3 has 16 amino acids. The CDR3 nucleotides read TGTGCCAGCAGTTACTCGGGACAGGCCGAATGGGATACGCAGTATTTT. It is translated as CASSYSGQAEWDTQYF.

This clone has a handful of counts. The rearrangement joins TRBV30 to TRBJ2-3, with 13 bases lining up with TRBD2. J gave up 6 bases and V 0 bases, and 12 bases lay outside the gene matches. The CDR3 spans 18 residues. CDR1 and CDR2 from the germline V gene are GTSNPN and SVGIG (reference sequence). As DNA, the CDR3 is TGTGCCTGGAGTGTACGCCGGACTAGCGGGGGCCCGAGCGATACGCAGTATTTT. It specifies CAWSVRRTSGGPSDTQYF.

This sequence joins TRBV30 and TRBJ1-5; D call uncertain. V shed 0 bases and J shed 0 bases, with 12 bases lying between them. The germline V gene has CDR1 GTSNPN and CDR2 SVGIG (reference sequence). CDR3 size: 16 residues. The CDR3 reads CAWSVFGPYSNQPQHF. The DNA for the CDR3 is TGTGCCTGGAGTGTATTTGGACCTTATAGCAATCAGCCCCAGCATTTT.

V is TRBV4-1 and J is TRBJ2-1; D gene ambiguous. The V end lost 6 bases, the J end lost 9 bases, and 15 bases lay between the germline ends. CDR3 size: 13 residues. Germline loops: CDR1 MGHRA, CDR2 YSYEKL. The CDR3 coding sequence is TGCGCCAGCAGACGAACGGCCTCAGGTGAGCAGTTCTTC. Translated: CASRRTASGEQFF.

The CDR3 DNA reads as TGTGCCAGCAGCTTATGGGGGGAGGCGAATGAAAAACTGTTTTTT. This translates into CASSLWGEANEKLFF. The chain joins TRBV7-2 to TRBJ1-4, with D possibly being TRBD1 (5 bases). Trimming took 2 bases from V and 5 from J, leaving 12 bases between them. Looked up from germline, CDR1 is SGHTA and CDR2 is FQGNSA. The CDR3 consists of 15 residues.

The rearrangement links TRBV19 to TRBJ1-2; D perhaps matches TRBD1 (6 bases). Germline V CDR1 and CDR2: LNHDA, SQIVND (reference sequence). Between the trimmed V and J ends, which lost 8 bases and 1 base, there was a span of 8 bases. The length of the CDR3 is 12 residues. CDR3 sequence (DNA): TGTGCCAGTGAACAGGGTAACTATGGCTACACCTTC. It codes for CASEQGNYGYTF.

This clone was detected only a few times. Other DNA sequences in the sample encode the same CDR3. The rearrangement uses TRBV30 and TRBJ1-1; D gene uncertain. Germline CDR1 is GTSNPN and CDR2 is SVGIG (reference sequence). Between the trimmed V and J ends, which lost 2 bases and 0 bases, there was a span of 1 base. CDR3 size: 11 residues. The CDR3 is CAWSLNTEAFF. The CDR3 DNA is TGTGCCTGGAGTTTGAACACTGAAGCTTTCTTT.

This clone was observed a single time. The chain recombines TRBV18 with TRBJ2-1, with D maybe TRBD1 (5 bases). Germline V gives CDR1 KGHSH, CDR2 LQKENI. This CDR3 comprises 12 residues. Trimming removed 5 bases from V and 7 bases from J, with 9 bases in between. The CDR3 spells CASSSRANEQFF. CDR3 sequence (DNA): TGTGCCAGCTCAAGCAGGGCAAATGAGCAGTTCTTC.

The V call is TRBV5-4, the J call TRBJ1-1, with 11 bases that match TRBD1. The CDR3 runs to 16 residues. The V segment lost 4 bases and the J segment 4 bases; nucleotides outside the gene matches: 9. Per the germline V gene, CDR1 is SGHNT and CDR2 is YYREEE (reference sequence). The CDR3 region is CASSVGDRGIGTEAFF. DNA for the CDR3: TGTGCCAGCAGCGTAGGGGACAGGGGGATCGGCACTGAAGCTTTCTTT. The whole variable domain, filled in from reference TRBV5-4 and TRBJ1-1, reads ETGVTQSPTHLIKTRGQQVTLRCSSQSGHNTVSWYQQALGQGPQFIFQYYREEENGRGNFPPRFSGLQFPNYSSELNVNALELDDSALYLCASSVGDRGIGTEAFFGQGTRLTVV.